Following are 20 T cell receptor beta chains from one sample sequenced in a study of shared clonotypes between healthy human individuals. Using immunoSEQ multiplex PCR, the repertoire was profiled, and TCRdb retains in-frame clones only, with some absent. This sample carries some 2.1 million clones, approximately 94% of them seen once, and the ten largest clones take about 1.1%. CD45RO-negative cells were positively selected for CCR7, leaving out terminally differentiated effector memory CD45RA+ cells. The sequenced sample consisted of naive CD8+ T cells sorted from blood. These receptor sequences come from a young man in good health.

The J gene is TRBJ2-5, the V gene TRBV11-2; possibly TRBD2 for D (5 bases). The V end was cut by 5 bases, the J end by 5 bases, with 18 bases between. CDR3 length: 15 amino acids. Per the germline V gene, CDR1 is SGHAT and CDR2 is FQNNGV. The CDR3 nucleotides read TGTGCCAGCAGCGCACCGTACGGGGAAACTGAGACCCAGTACTTC. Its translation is CASSAPYGETETQYF.

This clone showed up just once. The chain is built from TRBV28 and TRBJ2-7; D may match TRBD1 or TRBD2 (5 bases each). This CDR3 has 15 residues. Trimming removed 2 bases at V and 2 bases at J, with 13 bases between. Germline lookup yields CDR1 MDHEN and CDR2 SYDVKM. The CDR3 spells CASSLPSGTPYEQYF. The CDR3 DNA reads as TGTGCCAGCAGTTTACCCTCCGGGACCCCCTACGAGCAGTACTTC.

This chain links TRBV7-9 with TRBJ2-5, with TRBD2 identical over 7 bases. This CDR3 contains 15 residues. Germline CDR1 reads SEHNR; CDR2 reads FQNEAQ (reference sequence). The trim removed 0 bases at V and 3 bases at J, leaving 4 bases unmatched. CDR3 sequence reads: CASSLAQGLEETQYF. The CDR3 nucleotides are TGTGCCAGCAGCTTAGCGCAAGGACTAGAAGAGACCCAGTACTTC.

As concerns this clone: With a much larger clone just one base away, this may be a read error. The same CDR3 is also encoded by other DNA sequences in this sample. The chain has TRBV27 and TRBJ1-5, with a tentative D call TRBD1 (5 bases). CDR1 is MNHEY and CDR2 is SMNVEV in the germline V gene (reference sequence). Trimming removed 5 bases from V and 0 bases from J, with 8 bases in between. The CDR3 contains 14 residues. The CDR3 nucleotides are TGTGCCAGCAGTATCAGGGATAGCAATCAGCCCCAGCATTTT. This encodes CASSIRDSNQPQHF.

CDR3 bases: TGTGCCAGCAGTGAAGAATTGGCGGGGGGGTACAATGAGCAGTTCTTC. The encoded protein is CASSEELAGGYNEQFF. This chain joins TRBV6-1 and TRBJ2-1, with 9 bases matching TRBD2. With 1 base clipped from V and 4 bases from J, the junction kept 5 bases outside the gene matches. The germline V gene has CDR1 MNHNS and CDR2 SASEGT. CDR3 length equals 16 residues.

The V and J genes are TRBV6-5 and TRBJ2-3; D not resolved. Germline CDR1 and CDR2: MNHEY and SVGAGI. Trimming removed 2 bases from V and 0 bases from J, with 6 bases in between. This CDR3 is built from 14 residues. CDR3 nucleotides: TGTGCCAGCAGTTACGGCTTAAGCACAGATACGCAGTATTTT. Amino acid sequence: CASSYGLSTDTQYF.

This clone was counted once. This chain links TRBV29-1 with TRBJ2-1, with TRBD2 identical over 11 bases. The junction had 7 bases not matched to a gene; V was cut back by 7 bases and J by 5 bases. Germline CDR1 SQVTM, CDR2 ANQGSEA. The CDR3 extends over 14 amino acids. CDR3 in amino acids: CSGPPSGRNNEQFF. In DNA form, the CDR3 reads TGCAGCGGCCCGCCTAGCGGGAGGAACAATGAGCAGTTCTTC.

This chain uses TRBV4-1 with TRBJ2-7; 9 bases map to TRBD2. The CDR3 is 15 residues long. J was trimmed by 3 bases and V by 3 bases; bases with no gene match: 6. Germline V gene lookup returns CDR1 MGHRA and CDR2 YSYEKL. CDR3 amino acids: CASSHAGGPGYEQYF. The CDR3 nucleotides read TGCGCCAGCAGCCACGCGGGAGGGCCCGGCTACGAGCAGTACTTC.

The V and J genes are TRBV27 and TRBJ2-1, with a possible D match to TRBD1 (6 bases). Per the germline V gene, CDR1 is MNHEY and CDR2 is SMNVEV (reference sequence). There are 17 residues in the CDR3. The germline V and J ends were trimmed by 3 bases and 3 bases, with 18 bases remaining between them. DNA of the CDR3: TGTGCCAGCAGTTTTAAGGACAGTCAATTGGGCTACAATGAGCAGTTCTTC. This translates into CASSFKDSQLGYNEQFF.

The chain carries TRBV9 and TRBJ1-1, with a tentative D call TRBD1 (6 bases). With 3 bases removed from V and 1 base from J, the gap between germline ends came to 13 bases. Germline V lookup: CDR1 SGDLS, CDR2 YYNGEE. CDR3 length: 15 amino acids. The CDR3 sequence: CASSDTGGQNTEAFF. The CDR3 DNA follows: TGTGCCAGCAGCGACACCGGGGGGCAGAACACTGAAGCTTTCTTT.

The CDR3 is CASSVVTSGNYEQYF. The CDR3 region has the DNA TGTGCCAGCTCGGTGGTGACTAGCGGGAACTACGAGCAGTACTTC. The V call is TRBV6-5, the J call TRBJ2-7, with 11 bases matching TRBD2. CDR1 is MNHEY, CDR2 SVGAGI, per germline. Germline trimming cut 8 bases from V and 3 bases from J; bases unmatched to any gene: 9. The CDR3 spans 15 residues.

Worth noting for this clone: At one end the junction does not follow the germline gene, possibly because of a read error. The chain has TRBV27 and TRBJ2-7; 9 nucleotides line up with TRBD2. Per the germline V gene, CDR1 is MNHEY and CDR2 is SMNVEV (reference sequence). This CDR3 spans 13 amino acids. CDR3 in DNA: TGTGCCAGCAGCCCGTCTAGCGGGACTCACCCTCTTTTC. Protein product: CASSPSSGTHPLF.

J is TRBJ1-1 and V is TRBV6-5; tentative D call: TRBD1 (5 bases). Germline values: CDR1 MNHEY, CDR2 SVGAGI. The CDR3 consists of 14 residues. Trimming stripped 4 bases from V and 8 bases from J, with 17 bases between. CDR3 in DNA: TGTGCCAGCAGTTTTACTAAACAGGCGACCGAAGCTTTCTTT. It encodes CASSFTKQATEAFF.

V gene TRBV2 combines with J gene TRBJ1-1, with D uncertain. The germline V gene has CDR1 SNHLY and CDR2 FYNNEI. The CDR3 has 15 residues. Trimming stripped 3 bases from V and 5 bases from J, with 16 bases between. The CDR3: CASSDLDGLVTEAFF. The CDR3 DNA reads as TGTGCCAGCAGTGATTTGGACGGCCTGGTGACTGAAGCTTTCTTT.

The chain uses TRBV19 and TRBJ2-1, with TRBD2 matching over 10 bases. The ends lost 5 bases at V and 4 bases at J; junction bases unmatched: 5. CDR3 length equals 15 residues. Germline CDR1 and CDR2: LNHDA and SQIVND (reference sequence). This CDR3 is CASSVTSGYYNEQFF. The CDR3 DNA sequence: TGTGCCAGTAGTGTGACTAGCGGGTATTACAATGAGCAGTTCTTC.

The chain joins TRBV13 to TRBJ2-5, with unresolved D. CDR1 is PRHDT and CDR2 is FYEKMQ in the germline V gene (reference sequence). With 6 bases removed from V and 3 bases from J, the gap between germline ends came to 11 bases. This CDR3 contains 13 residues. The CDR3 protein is CASSPYSEETQYF. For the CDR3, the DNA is TGTGCCAGCAGTCCTTACAGTGAAGAGACCCAGTACTTC.

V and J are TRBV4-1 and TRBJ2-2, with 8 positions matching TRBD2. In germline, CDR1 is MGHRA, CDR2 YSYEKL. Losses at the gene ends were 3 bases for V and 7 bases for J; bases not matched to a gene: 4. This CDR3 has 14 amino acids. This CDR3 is CASSHTSGGGELFF. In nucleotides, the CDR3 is TGCGCCAGCAGCCATACTAGCGGAGGCGGGGAGCTGTTTTTT.

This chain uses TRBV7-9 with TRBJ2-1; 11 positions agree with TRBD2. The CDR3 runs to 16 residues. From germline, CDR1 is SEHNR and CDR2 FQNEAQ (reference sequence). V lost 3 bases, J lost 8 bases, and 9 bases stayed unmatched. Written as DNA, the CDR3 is TGTGCCAGCAGCTTTGGCCTAGCGGGAGGTCTTGATGAGCAGTTCTTC. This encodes CASSFGLAGGLDEQFF.

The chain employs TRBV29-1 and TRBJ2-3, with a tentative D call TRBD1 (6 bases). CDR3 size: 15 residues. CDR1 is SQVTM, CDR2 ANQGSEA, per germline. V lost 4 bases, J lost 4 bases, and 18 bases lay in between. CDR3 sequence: CSVVLRGIVPDTQYF. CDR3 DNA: TGCAGCGTTGTTCTCAGGGGTATCGTGCCAGATACGCAGTATTTT.

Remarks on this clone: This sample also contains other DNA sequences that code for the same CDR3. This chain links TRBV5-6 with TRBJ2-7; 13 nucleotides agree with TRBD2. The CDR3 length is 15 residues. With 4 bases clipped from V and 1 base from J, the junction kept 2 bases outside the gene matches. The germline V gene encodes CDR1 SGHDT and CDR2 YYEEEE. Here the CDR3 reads CASSTGLAGSYEQYF. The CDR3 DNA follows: TGTGCCAGCAGCACGGGACTAGCGGGATCCTACGAGCAGTACTTC.